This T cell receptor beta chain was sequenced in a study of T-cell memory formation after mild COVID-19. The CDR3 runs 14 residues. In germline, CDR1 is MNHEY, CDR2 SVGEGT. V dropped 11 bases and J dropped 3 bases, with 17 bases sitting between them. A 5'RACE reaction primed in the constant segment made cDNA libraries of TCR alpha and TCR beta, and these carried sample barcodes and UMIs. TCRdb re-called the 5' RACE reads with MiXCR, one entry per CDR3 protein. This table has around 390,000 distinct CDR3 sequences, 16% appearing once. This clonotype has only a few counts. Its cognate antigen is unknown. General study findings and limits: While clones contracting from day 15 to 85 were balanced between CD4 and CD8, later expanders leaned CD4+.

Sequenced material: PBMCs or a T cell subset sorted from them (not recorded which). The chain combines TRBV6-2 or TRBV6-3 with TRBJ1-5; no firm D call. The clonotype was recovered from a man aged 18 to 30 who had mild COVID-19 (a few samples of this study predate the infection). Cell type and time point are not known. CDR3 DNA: TGTGCCCACTCGGGAGAAGGACCCAATCAGCCCCAGCATTTT. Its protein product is CAHSGEGPNQPQHF.